This T cell receptor (beta chain) was obtained from a study of OX40 agonist ivuxolimab in advanced cancers. As for the study in general: Melanoma, hepatocellular carcinoma, head and neck or renal cell cancer occurred in dose-escalation patients. Enrollees could have had prior anti-PD-1, anti-PD-L1 or anti-CTLA-4 therapy, which under 50% had received. Findings and caveats of the study: Also present in some nonresponders was a low level of normalized T-cell clonal expansion.

On this clone: Its cognate antigen is unknown.

J lost 4 bases, V lost 3 bases, and 8 bases had no gene match. CDR1 and CDR2 from the germline V gene are GTSNPN and SVGIG (reference sequence). The CDR3 runs 15 residues. Assay used: immunoSEQ multiplex PCR; TCRdb lists only in-frame clones, some missing. The sample lists about 84,000 clones, approximately 89% occurring once. The sequenced sample was CD4+ or CD8+ T cells sorted from blood, obtained in a trial of the OX40 agonist ivuxolimab. The V call is TRBV30, the J call TRBJ2-3, with 9 bases fitting TRBD1. This clonotype originated in an adult with an advanced solid tumor such as melanoma, head and neck, liver or kidney cancer. CDR3 nucleotides: TGTGCCTGGAGCCCTGGGACAGGGCAATCAGATACGCAGTATTTT. Its protein is CAWSPGTGQSDTQYF.